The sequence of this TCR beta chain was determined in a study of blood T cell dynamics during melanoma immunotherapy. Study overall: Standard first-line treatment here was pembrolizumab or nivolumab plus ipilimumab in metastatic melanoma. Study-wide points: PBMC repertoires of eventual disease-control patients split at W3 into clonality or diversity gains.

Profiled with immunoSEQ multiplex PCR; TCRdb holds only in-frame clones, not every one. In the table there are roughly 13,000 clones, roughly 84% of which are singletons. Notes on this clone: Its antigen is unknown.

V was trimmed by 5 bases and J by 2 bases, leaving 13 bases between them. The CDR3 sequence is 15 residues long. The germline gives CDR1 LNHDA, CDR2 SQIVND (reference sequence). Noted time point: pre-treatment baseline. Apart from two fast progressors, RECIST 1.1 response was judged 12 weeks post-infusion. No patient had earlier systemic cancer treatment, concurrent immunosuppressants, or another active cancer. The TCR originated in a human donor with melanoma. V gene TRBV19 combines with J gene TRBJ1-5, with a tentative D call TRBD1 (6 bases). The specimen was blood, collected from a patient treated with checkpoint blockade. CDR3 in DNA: TGTGCCAGTAGTTTCGCGGGGGCGCGCAATCAGCCCCAGCATTTT. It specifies CASSFAGARNQPQHF.